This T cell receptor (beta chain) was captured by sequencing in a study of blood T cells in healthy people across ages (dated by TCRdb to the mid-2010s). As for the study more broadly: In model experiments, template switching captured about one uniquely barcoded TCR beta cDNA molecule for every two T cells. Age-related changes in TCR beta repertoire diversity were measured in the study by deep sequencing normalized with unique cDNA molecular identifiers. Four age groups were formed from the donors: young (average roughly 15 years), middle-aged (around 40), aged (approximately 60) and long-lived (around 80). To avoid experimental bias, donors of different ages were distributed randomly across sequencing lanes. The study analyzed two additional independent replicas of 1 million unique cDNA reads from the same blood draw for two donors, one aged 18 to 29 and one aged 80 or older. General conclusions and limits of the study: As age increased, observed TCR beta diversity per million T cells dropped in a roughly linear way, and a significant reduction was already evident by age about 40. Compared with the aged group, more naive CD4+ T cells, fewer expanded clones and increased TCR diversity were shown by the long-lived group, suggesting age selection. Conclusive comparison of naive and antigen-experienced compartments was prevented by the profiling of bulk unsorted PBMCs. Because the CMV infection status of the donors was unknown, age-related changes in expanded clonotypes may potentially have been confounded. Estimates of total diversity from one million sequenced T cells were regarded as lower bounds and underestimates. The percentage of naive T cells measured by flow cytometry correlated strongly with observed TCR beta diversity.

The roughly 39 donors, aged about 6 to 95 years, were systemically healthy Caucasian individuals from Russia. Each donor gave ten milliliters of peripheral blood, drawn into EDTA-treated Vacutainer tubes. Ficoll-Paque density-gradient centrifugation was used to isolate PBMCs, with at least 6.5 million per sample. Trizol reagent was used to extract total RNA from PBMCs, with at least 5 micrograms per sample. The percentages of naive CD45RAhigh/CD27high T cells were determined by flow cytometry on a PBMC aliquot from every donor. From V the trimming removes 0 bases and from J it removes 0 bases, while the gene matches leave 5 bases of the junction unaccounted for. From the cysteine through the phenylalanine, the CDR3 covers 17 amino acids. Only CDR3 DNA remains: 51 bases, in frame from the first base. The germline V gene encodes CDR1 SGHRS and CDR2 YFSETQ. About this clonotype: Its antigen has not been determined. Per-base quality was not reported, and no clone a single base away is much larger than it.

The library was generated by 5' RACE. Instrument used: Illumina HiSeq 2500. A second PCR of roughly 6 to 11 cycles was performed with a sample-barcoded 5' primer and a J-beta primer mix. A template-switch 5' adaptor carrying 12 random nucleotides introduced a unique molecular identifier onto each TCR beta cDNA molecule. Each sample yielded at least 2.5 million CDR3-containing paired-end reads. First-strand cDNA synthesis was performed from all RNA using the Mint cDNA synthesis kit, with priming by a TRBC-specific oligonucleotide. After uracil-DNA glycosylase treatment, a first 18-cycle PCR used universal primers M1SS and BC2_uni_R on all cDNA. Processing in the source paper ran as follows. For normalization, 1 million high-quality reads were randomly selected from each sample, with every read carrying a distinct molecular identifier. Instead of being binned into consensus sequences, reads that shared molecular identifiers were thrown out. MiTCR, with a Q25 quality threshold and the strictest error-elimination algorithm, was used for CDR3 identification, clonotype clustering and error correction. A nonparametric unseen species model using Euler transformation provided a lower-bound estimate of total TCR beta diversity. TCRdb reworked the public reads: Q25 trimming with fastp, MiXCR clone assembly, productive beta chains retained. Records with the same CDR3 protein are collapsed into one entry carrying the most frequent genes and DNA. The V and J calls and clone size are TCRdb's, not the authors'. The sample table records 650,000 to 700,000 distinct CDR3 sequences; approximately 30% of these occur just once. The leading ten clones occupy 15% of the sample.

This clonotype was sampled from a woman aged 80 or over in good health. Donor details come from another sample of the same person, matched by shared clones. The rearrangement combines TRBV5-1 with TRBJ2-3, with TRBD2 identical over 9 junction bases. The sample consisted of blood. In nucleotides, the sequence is TGCGCCAGCAGCTTGGGGCTAGCGGGAAAAAGCACAGATACGCAGTATTTT. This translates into CASSLGLAGKSTDTQYF.